This T cell receptor (beta chain) was found in a study of vaccination and CD4 T cells after COVID-19. In the study overall: Control cultures, each given a CEFX pool, an HIV-1 Nef pool, or no peptide, were included.

Specified treatment: roughly 11-day PBMC culture with coronavirus spike peptide pools or control peptides (ViraFEST assay). ViraFEST used peptide pools to expand antigen-specific T cells and subsequently sequenced their TCRs. Study-level points and caveats: Median reactive clonotypes, those recognizing SARS-CoV-2, rose from roughly 19 to 38, not significantly.

Points on this clonotype: Its specificity is not known.

This CDR3 has 14 residues. Germline-derived CDR1 and CDR2 are MDHEN and SYDVKM. Trimming pared 2 bases from V and 7 bases from J, leaving 11 bases between. The Oncomine TCR Beta short-read assay sequenced DNA from cultured CD4+ T cells. TCRdb independently ran MiXCR on the PCR reads; one entry per CDR3 protein. The table shows about 18,000 distinct CDR3 sequences, with around 60% occurring only once. This TCR was sampled from a human donor who had recovered from COVID-19. The J gene is TRBJ2-2, the V gene TRBV28; D gene unclear. The sample was CD4+ T cells from blood, cultured in vitro, taken before SARS-CoV-2 vaccination. The CDR3 coding sequence is TGTGCCAGCAGTTTAGACCCCTCCGTCGGGGAGCTGTTTTTT. Translating gives CASSLDPSVGELFF.